This T cell receptor (beta chain) was recovered during a study of blood T cell repertoires in COVID-19. About the research overall: Material from acute and convalescent COVID-19 was sourced from the United States, Italy and Spain. Sample material is recorded as cDNA or gDNA derived from T cells, B-cell-depleted T cells, or PBMCs.

In the original workflow: The assay estimated nucleated cells by amplifying reference gene primers. Some clones are missing from TCRdb's copy, which holds only in-frame ones; the method was immunoSEQ multiplex PCR. For V, J and clone size, that table is used; D and trimming come from the DNA. In the table there are a few hundred thousand clones, 87% of which are singletons. In its sample, this clone was seen once. The CDR3 runs 15 residues. Germline lookup yields CDR1 SQVTM and CDR2 ANQGSEA. The J segment lost 2 bases and the V segment lost 7 bases, leaving 13 bases of the junction unmatched. What was sequenced was peripheral blood. This clonotype was obtained from a man in his late teens or twenties with active or convalescent COVID-19. The rearrangement joins TRBV29-1 to TRBJ1-2; the match to TRBD1 covers 7 bases. CDR3 in amino acids: CSAGGGGEVNYGYTF. CDR3 DNA sequence: TGCAGCGCCGGTGGAGGGGGCGAGGTCAACTATGGCTACACCTTC.